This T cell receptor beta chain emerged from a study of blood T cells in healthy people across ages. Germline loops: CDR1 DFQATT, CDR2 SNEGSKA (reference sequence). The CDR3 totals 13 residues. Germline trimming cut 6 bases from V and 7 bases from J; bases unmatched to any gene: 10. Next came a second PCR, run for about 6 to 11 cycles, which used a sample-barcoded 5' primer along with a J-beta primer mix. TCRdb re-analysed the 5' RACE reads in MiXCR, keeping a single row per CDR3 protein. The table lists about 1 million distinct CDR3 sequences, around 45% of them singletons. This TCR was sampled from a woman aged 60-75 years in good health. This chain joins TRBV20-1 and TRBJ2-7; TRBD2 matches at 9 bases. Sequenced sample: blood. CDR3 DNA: TGCAGTGCACGGGGACTAGCCGGGGAAGAGCAGTACTTC. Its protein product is CSARGLAGEEQYF.